The present T cell receptor beta chain was sequenced within a study of blood T cells in healthy people across ages. About the research overall: The capture of about one barcoded beta molecule per two T cells was achieved by template switching. Study-wide points: TCR beta diversity correlated strongly with naive T cell percentage. Among long-lived donors, naive CD4+ cells were more numerous and diversity higher than in aged donors.

This clonotype was picked up a small number of times. Its antigen remains unidentified. This CDR3 region has 14 residues. The germline CDR1 and CDR2 sequences are ENHRY and SYGVKD. Through a sample-barcoded 5' primer and a J-beta primer mix, a second PCR was run for roughly 6 to 11 cycles. Every single cDNA molecule received a tag from a template-switch adaptor with 12 random nucleotides. TCRdb re-called the 5' RACE reads with MiXCR, one entry per CDR3 protein. The sample shows approximately 690,000 distinct CDR3 sequences, around three fifths of them seen only once. Sequencing used blood. This TCR was sampled from a man aged 55 to 70 in good health. V usage is TRBV10-3 and J usage is TRBJ2-4; D call uncertain. The DNA end is more similar to TRBJ2-7, so the J call may be wrong. The CDR3 region has the DNA TGTGCCATCAGTGGTGGGGATAGACCTTACGAGCAGTACTTC. Translating it yields CAISGGDRPYEQYF.